Below, 4 T cell receptor beta chains from the same sample are listed, as sequenced in a study of T cell clones after liver transplantation. Here immunoSEQ multiplex PCR was the method, and the copy in TCRdb shows in-frame clones only, minus some. The sample lists 70,000 to 85,000 clones, 80% seen once, with 0.55% to 0.75% in the top ten. Source: CD4+ T cells from blood, taken before liver transplant. Receptor source: a human donor who received a liver transplant.

The chain joins TRBV11-2 to TRBJ1-4; TRBD1 is a possible D gene (6 bases). Trimming took 5 bases from V and 8 from J, leaving 12 bases between them. The CDR3 is 13 residues long. Germline V gene data show CDR1 as SGHAT and CDR2 as FQNNGV. CDR3 sequence reads: CASSGTFREKLFF. CDR3 coding DNA: TGTGCCAGCAGCGGGACATTTAGGGAAAAACTGTTTTTT.

Only a few counts were recorded for this clone. V and J are TRBV5-1 and TRBJ2-7; D gene unclear. V was cut by 5 bases and J by 0 bases, with 12 bases left in between. CDR1 is SGHRS, CDR2 YFSETQ, per germline. This CDR3 is 14 amino acids long. The CDR3 DNA follows: TGCGCCAGCAGGATCTCTCTCGGCTCCTACGAGCAGTACTTC. Residues: CASRISLGSYEQYF.

V and J are TRBV2 and TRBJ2-7, with unresolved D. The CDR3 totals 14 residues. In germline, CDR1 is SNHLY, CDR2 FYNNEI. V was clipped by 6 bases and J by 1 base, with 13 bases between them. CDR3 bases: TGTGCCAGCAGACTCGGCTTGGGTTCCTACGAGCAGTACTTC. This encodes CASRLGLGSYEQYF.

The V call is TRBV5-1, the J call TRBJ1-1, with 8 bases matching TRBD1. The J segment lost 3 bases and the V segment lost 4 bases, leaving 5 bases of the junction unmatched. The CDR3 spans 14 residues. Germline V gene data show CDR1 as SGHRS and CDR2 as YFSETQ. The CDR3 reads CASSVTGEDTEAFF. In nucleotides, the CDR3 is TGCGCCAGCAGCGTGACAGGGGAGGACACTGAAGCTTTCTTT.